This TCR beta chain was recorded in a study of PD-1 blockade in classical Hodgkin lymphoma. Study summary: Each patient was given nivolumab 3 mg/kg through a vein every 2 weeks.

Overall study findings and caveats: Exclusion applied to patients who initiated nivolumab less than 1 year following ASCT.

Each and every patient relapsed after autologous stem cell transplantation, and patients got differing brentuximab vedotin exposure. The data were produced by immunoSEQ multiplex PCR, yet TCRdb's version contains in-frame clones alone and is incomplete. The sample records roughly 70,000 clones, roughly two thirds being singletons. This CDR3 contains 15 residues. The germline V gene has CDR1 MNHNS and CDR2 SASEGT. The V segment lost 5 bases and the J segment 6 bases; nucleotides outside the gene matches: 11. On this clone: Its antigen is as yet unknown.

The clonotype originates from a human donor with classical Hodgkin lymphoma. The material was peripheral blood mononuclear cells (PBMCs), obtained before the second cycle of nivolumab. The chain uses TRBV6-1 and TRBJ2-7; 9 nucleotides align to TRBD1. As DNA, the CDR3 is TGTGCCAGCAGTACTTGGACAGGGGACGAAACCGAGCAGTACTTC. Translating gives CASSTWTGDETEQYF.